This T cell receptor (beta chain) was obtained from a study of T cell changes during pregnancy in multiple sclerosis. The CDR3 loop spans 12 amino acids. Per the germline V gene, CDR1 is KGHSH and CDR2 is LQKENI. Trimming cost V 2 bases and J 2 bases, with 4 bases left between them. Clones were read by immunoSEQ multiplex PCR, and TCRdb kept only the in-frame ones, dropping some. Here the sample spans 93,000 or so clones, approximately 90% being singletons. Notes on this clone: Distinct nucleotide sequences in the sample also encode this CDR3.

This clonotype was sampled from a female donor with multiple sclerosis, enrolled in a pregnancy study. The source material was peripheral blood, sampled before pregnancy. The chain couples TRBV18 to TRBJ2-7; D ambiguous. CDR3 protein: CASSPGTYEQYF. CDR3 nucleotides: TGTGCCAGCTCACCAGGCACCTACGAGCAGTACTTC.